This TCR beta chain was retrieved from a study of blood T cell repertoires in COVID-19. CDR1 is SGDLS and CDR2 is YYNGEE in the germline V gene. The V gene lost 4 bases and the J gene lost 5 bases, with 16 bases spanning the gap. CDR3 length equals 14 residues. Produced via immunoSEQ multiplex PCR; TCRdb's table is partial and in-frame only. The sample records a few hundred thousand clones, 80% to 90% being singletons. The chain recombines TRBV9 with TRBJ2-7; D is uncertain. Source material: PBMCs or T cells enriched from blood (not recorded which). The source is a man aged 25-45 years who had recovered from COVID-19. CDR3 sequence (DNA): TGTGCCAGCAGCCCGACTCCCCGGTTCCACGAGCAGTACTTC. Protein sequence: CASSPTPRFHEQYF. Filled out from reference TRBV9 and TRBJ2-7, the complete variable domain reads DSGVTQTPKHLITATGQRVTLRCSPRSGDLSVYWYQQSLDQGLQFLIQYYNGEERAKGNILERFSAQQFPDLHSELNLSSLELGDSALYFCASSPTPRFHEQYFGPGTRLTVT.